This TCR beta chain was profiled in a study of CD8+ T cells in alopecia areata. Treatment indicated: oral pan-JAK inhibitor, 5-10 mg twice daily. Between the trimmed V and J ends, which lost 1 base and 5 bases, there was a span of 6 bases. Germline V gene data show CDR1 as PRHDT and CDR2 as FYEKMQ (reference sequence). The CDR3 consists of 12 residues. Extracted RNA was reverse transcribed, and the resulting cDNA served as sequencing template. Only in-frame clones appear in the TCRdb table, and some are missing; sequencing was by immunoSEQ multiplex PCR. The sample holds around 150,000 clones; around 82% are singletons and the top ten take roughly 25%.

This specimen consisted of CD8+ T cells sorted from blood, obtained at week 4, from a patient treated with tofacitinib. The clonotype was recovered from a human donor with alopecia areata. V and J are TRBV13 and TRBJ2-7; D gene uncertain. CDR3 sequence (DNA): TGTGCCAGCAGCTTAGAGGGAAACGAGCAGTACTTC. It translates to CASSLEGNEQYF.